This TCR beta chain was sequenced for a study of cytomegalovirus exposure and HLA in healthy donors. The length of the CDR3 is 16 residues. Losses at the gene ends were 2 bases for V and 2 bases for J; bases not matched to a gene: 5. Germline values: CDR1 SGHAT, CDR2 FQNNGV. On this clone: Antigen specificity is unknown.

Use of 60 Vbeta and 13 Jbeta primers characterized the PCR. Libraries were prepared by immunoSEQ multiplex PCR; TCRdb keeps only in-frame clonotypes and omits some of them. This sample has approximately 200,000 clones; about 77% occur once, and the top ten carry 6%. Donors in the study were healthy people who gave bone marrow. Study-wide results and limits: Within the data, a cluster of highly shared sequence variants was likely a sequencing artifact.

This chain connects TRBV11-2 to TRBJ2-7; 11 bases fit TRBD1. Material for sequencing was PBMCs. This receptor was taken from a woman in her thirties in good health and CMV-seropositive. CDR3 loop: CASSLRGQGGTYEQYF. The CDR3 DNA follows: TGTGCCAGCAGCTTAAGGGGACAGGGGGGAACCTACGAGCAGTACTTC.